Here is one T cell receptor beta chain with its context. Its antigen is still unknown. The sample is drawn from a study of T cell responses to AZD1222 COVID-19 vaccine. Between the trimmed V and J ends, which lost 2 bases and 0 bases, there was a span of 17 bases. The CDR3 extends over 18 amino acids. Germline CDR1 and CDR2: SGHTA and FQGNSA. Study-level findings and limits: The span of vaccine-associated CD4 TCRs extended across spike, with dominance at 160-218 and 743-854. Elevations in Spike-specific TCR breadth and depth followed administration of two AZD1222 doses. Reportedly, nearly half of unique spike TCRs recognized epitopes outside B.1.351/B.1.1.7 mutations.

The assay was immunoSEQ multiplex PCR, and TCRdb's table has in-frame clones only and misses some. The sample records some 200,000 clones, 85% to 95% being singletons. The V call is TRBV7-2, the J call TRBJ1-5; tentatively, D is TRBD1 (5 bases). The source material was peripheral blood, sampled on day 0 of MenACWY control vaccination. The receptor was derived from an adult in good health. The CDR3: CASSLRGVGPYSNQPQHF. The CDR3 DNA is TGTGCCAGCAGCTTACGGGGGGTGGGACCGTATAGCAATCAGCCCCAGCATTTT.